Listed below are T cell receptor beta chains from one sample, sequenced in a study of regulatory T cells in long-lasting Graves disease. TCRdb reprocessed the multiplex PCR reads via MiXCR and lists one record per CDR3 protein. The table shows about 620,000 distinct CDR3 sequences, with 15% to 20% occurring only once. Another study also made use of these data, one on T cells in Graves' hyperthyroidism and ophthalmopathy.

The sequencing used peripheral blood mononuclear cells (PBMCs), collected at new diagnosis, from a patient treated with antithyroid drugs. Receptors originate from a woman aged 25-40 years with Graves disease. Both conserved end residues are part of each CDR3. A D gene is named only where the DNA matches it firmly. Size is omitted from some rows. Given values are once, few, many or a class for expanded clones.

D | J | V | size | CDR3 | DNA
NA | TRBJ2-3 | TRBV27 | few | CAPSQAGTDTQYF | TGTGCCCCCTCGCAAGCGGGCACAGATACGCAGTATTTT
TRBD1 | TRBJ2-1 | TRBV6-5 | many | CASSSGTGGFRTYNEQFF | TGTGCCAGCAGTTCCGGGACAGGGGGCTTTAGGACCTACAATGAGCAGTTCTTC
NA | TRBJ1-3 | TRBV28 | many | CASTATQPRNTIYF | TGTGCCAGCACCGCTACACAGCCGAGAAACACCATATATTTT
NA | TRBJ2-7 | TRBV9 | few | CASSVDGVEQYF | TGTGCCAGCAGCGTAGATGGTGTAGAGCAGTACTTC
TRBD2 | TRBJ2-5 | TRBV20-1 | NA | CSARAGGHLETQYF | TGCAGTGCTCGAGCGGGAGGGCATCTGGAGACCCAGTACTTC
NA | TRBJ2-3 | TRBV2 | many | CASKPQTTSTDTQYF | TGTGCCAGCAAGCCCCAGACAACTAGCACAGATACGCAGTATTTT
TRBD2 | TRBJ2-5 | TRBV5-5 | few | CASSLRLAGEVWTQYF | TGTGCCAGCAGCCTCCGACTAGCGGGAGAGGTGTGGACCCAGTACTTC
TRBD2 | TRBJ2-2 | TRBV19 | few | CASTYGGMLDTGELFF | TGTGCCAGTACCTACGGGGGGATGCTGGACACCGGGGAGCTGTTTTTT
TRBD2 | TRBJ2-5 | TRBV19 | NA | CASKGLAVQETRYF | TGTGCCAGTAAAGGACTAGCCGTACAAGAGACCCGGTACTTC
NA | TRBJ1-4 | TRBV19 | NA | CASSIGIGKNEKLFF | TGTGCCAGTAGTATCGGAATCGGCAAAAATGAAAAACTGTTTTTT
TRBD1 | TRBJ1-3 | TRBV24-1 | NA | CATSDSGTGAIGNTIYF | TGTGCCACCAGTGACTCCGGGACAGGGGCTATAGGAAACACCATATATTTT
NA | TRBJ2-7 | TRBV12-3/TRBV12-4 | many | CASSSTSPYEQYF | TGTGCCAGCAGTTCAACATCACCCTACGAGCAGTACTTC
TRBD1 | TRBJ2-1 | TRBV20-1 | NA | CNAPSGTERFF | TGCAATGCTCCTTCCGGGACAGAGCGGTTCTTC
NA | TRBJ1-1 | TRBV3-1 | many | CASSHGQLEAFF | TGTGCCAGCAGCCATGGACAGCTTGAAGCTTTCTTT
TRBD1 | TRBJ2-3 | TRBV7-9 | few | CASSLGDRDTDTQYF | TGTGCCAGCAGCTTAGGGGACAGAGACACAGATACGCAGTATTTT
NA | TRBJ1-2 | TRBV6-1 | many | CASSNTEVYGYTF | TGTGCCAGCAGTAATACAGAGGTCTATGGCTACACCTTC
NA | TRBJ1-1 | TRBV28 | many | CASTNSGLMNTEAFF | TGTGCCAGCACCAACAGCGGGCTGATGAACACTGAAGCTTTCTTT
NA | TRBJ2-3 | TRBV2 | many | CASSERILSTDTQYF | TGTGCCAGCAGTGAGAGAATACTTTCCACAGATACGCAGTATTTT
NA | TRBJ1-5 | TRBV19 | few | CASRGPRFGNQPQHF | TGTGCCAGTAGGGGGCCGCGGTTCGGCAATCAGCCCCAGCATTTT
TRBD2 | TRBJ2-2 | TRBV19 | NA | CASSIGRTSSNTGELFF | TGTGCCAGTAGTATAGGGAGGACTAGCTCGAACACCGGGGAGCTGTTTTTT
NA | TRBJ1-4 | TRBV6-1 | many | CASSTDKWGEKLFF | TGTGCCAGCAGTACCGACAAATGGGGTGAAAAACTGTTTTTT
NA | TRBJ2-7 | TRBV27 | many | CASSLYGNSYEQYF | TGTGCCAGCAGTTTGTACGGCAACTCCTACGAGCAGTACTTC
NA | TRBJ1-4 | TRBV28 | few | CASSTPFGANEKLFF | TGTGCCAGCAGCACACCATTTGGGGCTAATGAAAAACTGTTTTTT